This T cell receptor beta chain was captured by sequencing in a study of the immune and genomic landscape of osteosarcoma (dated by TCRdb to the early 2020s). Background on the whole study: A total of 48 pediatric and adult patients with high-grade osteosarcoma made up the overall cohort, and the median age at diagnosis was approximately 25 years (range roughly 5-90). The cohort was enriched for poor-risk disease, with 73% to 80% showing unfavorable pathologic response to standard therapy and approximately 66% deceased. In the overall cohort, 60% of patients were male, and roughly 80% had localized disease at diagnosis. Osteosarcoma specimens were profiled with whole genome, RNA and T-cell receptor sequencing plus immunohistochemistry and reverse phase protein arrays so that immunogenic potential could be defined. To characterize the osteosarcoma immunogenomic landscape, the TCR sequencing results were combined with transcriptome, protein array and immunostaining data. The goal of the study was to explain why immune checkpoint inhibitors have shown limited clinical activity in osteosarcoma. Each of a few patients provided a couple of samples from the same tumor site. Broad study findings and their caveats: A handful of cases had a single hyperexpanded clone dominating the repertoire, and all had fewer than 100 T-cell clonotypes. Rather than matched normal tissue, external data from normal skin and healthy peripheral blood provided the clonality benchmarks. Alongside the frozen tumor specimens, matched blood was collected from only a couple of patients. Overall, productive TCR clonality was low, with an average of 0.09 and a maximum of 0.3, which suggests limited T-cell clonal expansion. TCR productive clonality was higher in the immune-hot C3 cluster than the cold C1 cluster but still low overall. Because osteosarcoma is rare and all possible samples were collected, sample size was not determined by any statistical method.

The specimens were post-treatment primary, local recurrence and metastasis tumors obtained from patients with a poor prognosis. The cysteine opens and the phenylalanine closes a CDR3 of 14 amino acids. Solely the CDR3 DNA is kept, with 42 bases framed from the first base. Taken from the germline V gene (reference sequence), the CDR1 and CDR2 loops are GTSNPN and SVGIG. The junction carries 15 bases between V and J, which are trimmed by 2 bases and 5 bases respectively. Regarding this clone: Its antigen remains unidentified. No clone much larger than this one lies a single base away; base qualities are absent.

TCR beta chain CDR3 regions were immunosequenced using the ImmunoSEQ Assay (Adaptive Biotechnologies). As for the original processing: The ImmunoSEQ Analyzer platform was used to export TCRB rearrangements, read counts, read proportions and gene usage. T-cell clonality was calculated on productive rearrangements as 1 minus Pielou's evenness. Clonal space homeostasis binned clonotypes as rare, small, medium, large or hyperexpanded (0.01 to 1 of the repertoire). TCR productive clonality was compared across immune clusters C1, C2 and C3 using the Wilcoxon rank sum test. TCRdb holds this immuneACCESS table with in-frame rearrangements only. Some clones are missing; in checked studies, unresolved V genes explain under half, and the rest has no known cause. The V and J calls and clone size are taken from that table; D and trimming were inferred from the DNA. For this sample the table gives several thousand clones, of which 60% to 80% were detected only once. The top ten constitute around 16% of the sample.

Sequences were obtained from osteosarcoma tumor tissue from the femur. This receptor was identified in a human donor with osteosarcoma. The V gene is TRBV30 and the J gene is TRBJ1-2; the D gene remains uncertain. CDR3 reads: CAWSSAAPGYGYTF. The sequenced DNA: TGTGCCTGGAGTTCGGCAGCCCCTGGATATGGCTACACCTTC.